One sample yielded the 4 T cell receptor beta chains listed below, sequenced in a study of T cells in Graves' hyperthyroidism and ophthalmopathy. RNA transcripts yielded amplified TCR beta CDR3 regions. A first-round RT-PCR of the TCR CDR3 used the HTBI primer set. TCRdb itself ran the multiplex PCR reads through MiXCR, one entry per CDR3 protein. The table lists around 660,000 distinct CDR3 sequences, about 45% of them singletons. The sequencing input was peripheral blood or thyroid tissue (not recorded which). Receptors were obtained from an adult man with Graves' disease, either hyperthyroidism or ophthalmopathy (not recorded which).

This chain joins TRBV15 and TRBJ2-5, with 14 bases that match TRBD2. CDR1 and CDR2 (germline): LNHNV, YYDKDF (reference sequence). The ends lost 1 base at V and 5 bases at J; junction bases unmatched: 6. This CDR3 comprises 17 residues. Here the CDR3 DNA reads TGTGCCACCAGCAGAGTAGGGACTAGCGGGAGTGAGGAGACCCAGTACTTC. Its translation: CATSRVGTSGSEETQYF.

This clonotype was found many times. This chain links TRBV7-9 with TRBJ2-5; D tentatively reads TRBD1 or TRBD2 (6 bases each). CDR1 is SEHNR and CDR2 is FQNEAQ in the germline V gene (reference sequence). Trimming took 4 bases from V and 2 from J, leaving 14 bases between them. The CDR3 totals 15 residues. The CDR3 spells CASSSPRGQQETQYF. CDR3 in DNA: TGTGCCAGCAGCTCTCCTCGGGGGCAGCAAGAGACCCAGTACTTC.

This clonotype has at least ten counts. This chain links TRBV24-1 with TRBJ1-2, with a weak D call TRBD1 (5 bases). Germline CDR1 and CDR2: KGHDR and SFDVKD. The length of the CDR3 is 13 residues. Trimming removed 3 bases from V and 7 bases from J, with 11 bases in between. The CDR3 DNA follows: TGTGCCACCAGTGATCAGGACAAGCGTGGCTACACCTTC. Amino acids: CATSDQDKRGYTF.

The rearrangement uses TRBV29-1 and TRBJ1-1, with 9 positions matching TRBD1. Trimming cost V 5 bases and J 2 bases; bases outside gene matches: 6. CDR1 is SQVTM and CDR2 is ANQGSEA in the germline V gene. This CDR3 has 14 amino acids. This CDR3 is CSVFRDRANTEAFF. The CDR3 DNA reads TGCAGCGTTTTCCGGGACAGGGCCAACACTGAAGCTTTCTTT.